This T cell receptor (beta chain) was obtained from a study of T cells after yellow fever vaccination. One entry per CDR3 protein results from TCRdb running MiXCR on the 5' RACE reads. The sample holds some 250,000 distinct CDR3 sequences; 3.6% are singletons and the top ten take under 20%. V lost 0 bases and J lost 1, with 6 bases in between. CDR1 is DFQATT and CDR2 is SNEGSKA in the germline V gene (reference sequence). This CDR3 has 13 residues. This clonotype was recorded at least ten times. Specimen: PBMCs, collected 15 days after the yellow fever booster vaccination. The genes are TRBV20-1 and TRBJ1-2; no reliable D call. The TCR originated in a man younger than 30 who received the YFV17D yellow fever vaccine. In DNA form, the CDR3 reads TGCAGTGCTAGAGACGGAGTTAACTATGGCTACACCTTC. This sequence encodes CSARDGVNYGYTF.